One sample yielded the 13 T cell receptor beta chains listed below, sequenced in a study of blood T cells in healthy people across ages. It was with a sample-barcoded 5' primer and a J-beta primer mix that a second PCR of about 6 to 12 cycles was run. Using its own MiXCR run on the 5' RACE reads, TCRdb lists one record per CDR3 protein. The repertoire holds about 970,000 distinct CDR3 sequences, with roughly 51% as singletons. Specimen: blood. The source of these receptors is a woman aged 55-70 years in good health.

J is TRBJ1-1 and V is TRBV9, with 8 bases aligning to TRBD1. Germline CDR1 reads SGDLS; CDR2 reads YYNGEE. This CDR3 has 14 amino acids. The V and J ends lost 3 bases and 3 bases, in that order; junction bases with no gene match: 4. The CDR3 DNA follows: TGTGCCAGCAGCGCAGGGGGCGAGTACACTGAAGCTTTCTTT. Translated: CASSAGGEYTEAFF.

This chain joins TRBV12-3 or TRBV12-4 and TRBJ2-5; 7 nucleotides align to TRBD1. The better agreement between TRBJ2-7 and the DNA end casts doubt on the J call. There are 16 residues in the CDR3. The CDR3 DNA is TGTGCCAGCAGTTTAAGGGCTGGAGCAGGGGGCTACGAGCAGTACTTC. It encodes CASSLRAGAGGYEQYF.

The sample holds many counts of this clonotype. The chain links TRBV7-9 to TRBJ2-7; TRBD1 or TRBD2 may be the D gene (6 bases each). Germline-derived CDR1 and CDR2 are SEHNR and FQNEAQ (reference sequence). The CDR3 spans 12 residues. V was shortened by 5 bases and J by 4 bases, with 9 bases between the two germline ends. The CDR3, as DNA: TGTGCCAGCAGCCAAGGGGGGTACGAGCAGTACTTC. Its translation: CASSQGGYEQYF.

The rearrangement joins TRBV6-6 to TRBJ2-5; TRBD2 matches at 8 bases. The CDR3 is 15 amino acids. V gave up 6 bases and J gave up 3 bases; unmatched junction bases: 9. Germline V gives CDR1 MNHNY, CDR2 SVGAGI (reference sequence). The CDR3: CASRFGRGLEETQYF. The CDR3 DNA reads TGTGCCAGCAGGTTCGGGAGGGGTTTGGAAGAGACCCAGTACTTC.

The V call is TRBV12-3 or TRBV12-4, the J call TRBJ2-1, with 9 bases aligning to TRBD2. Losses at the gene ends were 7 bases for V and 0 bases for J; bases not matched to a gene: 10. The length of the CDR3 is 17 residues. For the CDR3, the DNA is TGTGCCAGCAAGGATCGACAAGCGGGAGGCTCCTACAATGAGCAGTTCTTC. As protein: CASKDRQAGGSYNEQFF.

This clonotype was seen only once. The rearrangement uses TRBV27 and TRBJ2-7; 8 positions match TRBD1. V lost 4 bases and J lost 5; bases outside the gene matches: 10. The germline CDR1 and CDR2 sequences are MNHEY and SMNVEV (reference sequence). The length of the CDR3 is 15 residues. CDR3 residues: CASSSGGQGLDEQYF. As DNA, the CDR3 is TGTGCCAGCAGTTCAGGCGGACAGGGACTTGACGAGCAGTACTTC.

This clonotype has only a few counts. This sequence joins TRBV7-2 and TRBJ2-7; 7 bases align to TRBD2. The V segment lost 8 bases and the J segment 2 bases; nucleotides outside the gene matches: 18. The CDR3 sequence is 17 residues long. The germline CDR1 and CDR2 sequences are SGHTA and FQGNSA. The CDR3 region has the DNA TGTGCCAGCGGGGCCACTCATCGACTAGCCGCGACCTACGAGCAGTACTTC. It encodes CASGATHRLAATYEQYF. Full variable domain (remainder filled in from reference TRBV7-2 and TRBJ2-7): GAGVSQSPSNKVTEKGKDVELRCDPISGHTALYWYRQSLGQGLEFLIYFQGNSAPDKSGLPSDRFSAERTGGSVSTLTIQRTQQEDSAVYLCASGATHRLAATYEQYFGPGTRLTVT.

The chain links TRBV7-2 to TRBJ2-5, with D perhaps being TRBD1 or TRBD2 (5 bases each). Germline V gene data show CDR1 as SGHTA and CDR2 as FQGNSA. With 5 bases removed from V and 4 bases from J, the gap between germline ends came to 17 bases. CDR3 length equals 15 residues. CDR3 in amino acids: CASSLLGGSGETQYF. The CDR3 DNA reads as TGTGCCAGCAGCCTTCTTGGGGGTAGTGGAGAGACCCAGTACTTC.

The chain is built from TRBV6-5 and TRBJ2-3; D unclear. This CDR3 is built from 14 residues. The germline V and J ends were trimmed by 3 bases and 4 bases, with 11 bases remaining between them. Germline V CDR1 and CDR2: MNHEY, SVGAGI. CDR3 nucleotides: TGTGCCAGCAGTTATGGAGTGGGCTCAGATACGCAGTATTTT. It translates to CASSYGVGSDTQYF.

This chain uses TRBV12-3 or TRBV12-4 with TRBJ1-6; perhaps TRBD1 as D (5 bases). The CDR3 consists of 14 residues. V lost 5 bases and J 9 bases, leaving 14 bases between the germline ends. The CDR3 DNA sequence: TGTGCCAGCAGTCTTCAGGGCCCCATTTCACCCCTCCACTTT. Amino acid sequence: CASSLQGPISPLHF.

V and J are TRBV29-1 and TRBJ2-7; D call uncertain. V lost 6 bases and J lost 2, with 17 bases in between. This CDR3 spans 14 amino acids. The germline gives CDR1 SQVTM, CDR2 ANQGSEA. The CDR3 DNA sequence: TGCAGCGTGAAAAAGGAGACATTGACCTACGAGCAGTACTTC. Encoded protein: CSVKKETLTYEQYF.

The gene calls are TRBV7-6 and TRBJ2-1; D tentatively fits TRBD1 or TRBD2 (6 bases each). Germline values: CDR1 SGHVS, CDR2 FNYEAQ. The CDR3 is 17 amino acids. V gave up 2 bases and J gave up 9 bases, with 23 bases separating them. The CDR3 loop is CASSLPMARAGGGEQFF. CDR3 in DNA: TGTGCCAGCAGCTTACCAATGGCACGAGCAGGAGGGGGTGAGCAGTTCTTC.

V usage is TRBV20-1 and J usage is TRBJ2-5; 8 bases map to TRBD2. The DNA matches TRBJ2-7 better at its end, which makes the J call doubtful. The CDR3 totals 14 residues. CDR1 and CDR2 from the germline V gene are DFQATT and SNEGSKA (reference sequence). The CDR3 loop is CSVEREPEVGEQYF. The CDR3 region has the DNA TGCAGTGTCGAGCGGGAGCCGGAGGTTGGCGAGCAGTACTTC.